The 19 T cell receptor beta chains presented below share a single source sample, sequenced in a study of blood T cell repertoires in COVID-19 (dated by TCRdb to the early 2020s). The library came from the immunoSEQ multiplex PCR assay. In TCRdb, the immuneACCESS table is reduced to in-frame sequences with V and J assigned. These tables do not hold every clone; where another copy was compared, an unresolved V gene accounts for under half, and the others remain unexplained. This sample comprises 250,000 to 300,000 clones, around 89% of them detected only once. The ten largest clones represent roughly 3.9% of the sample. The sample was peripheral blood. The receptors come from a woman between 40 and 50 years old with acute or convalescent COVID-19.

This chain links TRBV30 with TRBJ1-3; D is undetermined. From germline, CDR1 is GTSNPN and CDR2 SVGIG (reference sequence). The CDR3 has 16 residues. With 0 bases removed from V and 5 bases from J, the gap between germline ends came to 17 bases. The CDR3 region is CAWSVRGQIIRNTIYF. The CDR3 DNA reads as TGTGCCTGGAGTGTACGGGGTCAGATAATAAGAAACACCATATATTTT. Full variable domain (outside the CDR3, taken from reference TRBV30 and TRBJ1-3): SQTIHQWPATLVQPVGSPLSLECTVEGTSNPNLYWYRQAAGRGLQLLFYSVGIGQISSEVPQNLSASRPQDRQFILSSKKLLLSDSGFYLCAWSVRGQIIRNTIYFGEGSWLTVV.

This chain links TRBV27 with TRBJ2-4, with TRBD1 matching 8 bases. V dropped 8 bases and J dropped 9; count of bases not matched to a gene: 6. CDR1 is MNHEY, CDR2 SMNVEV, per germline (reference sequence). This CDR3 region has 12 residues. The CDR3 loop is CASGVDRAIQYF. The CDR3 DNA reads TGTGCCAGCGGTGTGGACAGGGCCATTCAGTACTTC.

This sequence joins TRBV6-5 and TRBJ2-1; possible D gene TRBD2, 6 bases. Germline lookup yields CDR1 MNHEY and CDR2 SVGAGI. The germline V and J ends were trimmed by 0 bases and 1 base, with 10 bases remaining between them. CDR3 length: 16 amino acids. CDR3 sequence (DNA): TGTGCCAGCAGTTACTCGCCGGGGAGGTCCTACAATGAGCAGTTCTTC. Amino acid sequence: CASSYSPGRSYNEQFF.

About this clone: Different DNA sequences within this sample yield the same CDR3. The chain links TRBV7-8 to TRBJ1-1; the D is unclear. This CDR3 region has 13 residues. V was cut by 5 bases and J by 2 bases, with 9 bases left in between. Germline V gives CDR1 SGHVS, CDR2 FQNEAQ. CDR3 sequence: CASSLGANTEAFF. Here the CDR3 DNA reads TGTGCCAGCAGCCTCGGAGCCAACACTGAAGCTTTCTTT.

The V and J genes are TRBV19 and TRBJ1-5; maybe TRBD1 (5 bases). V was shortened by 5 bases and J by 2 bases, with 16 bases between the two germline ends. Germline values: CDR1 LNHDA, CDR2 SQIVND (reference sequence). This CDR3 is 16 amino acids long. CDR3 nucleotide sequence: TGTGCCAGTAGTGTTTCAGGAGGGGCGGGCAATCAGCCCCAGCATTTT. Protein sequence: CASSVSGGAGNQPQHF.

J is TRBJ2-5 and V is TRBV19; a possible D gene is TRBD2 (5 bases). The V gene's germline CDR1 is LNHDA and CDR2 SQIVND (reference sequence). Trimming pared 8 bases from V and 4 bases from J, leaving 20 bases between. The CDR3 extends over 15 amino acids. The chain's CDR3 is CASGIAGSLGETQYF. The CDR3, as DNA: TGTGCCAGTGGGATTGCGGGTAGTTTAGGAGAGACCCAGTACTTC.

V is TRBV27 and J is TRBJ1-2, with unresolved D. The CDR3 consists of 21 residues. Looked up from germline, CDR1 is MNHEY and CDR2 is SMNVEV (reference sequence). The V and J ends lost 8 bases and 3 bases respectively, with 37 bases between them. CDR3 sequence: CASVKAGSLLTARIGDYGYTF. The CDR3, as DNA: TGTGCCAGCGTAAAGGCCGGCAGTTTGCTGACCGCTCGGATCGGGGACTATGGCTACACCTTC.

The chain couples TRBV30 to TRBJ2-1; 11 nucleotides align to TRBD2. V shed 5 bases and J 6 bases; nucleotides not matched to a gene: 15. Per the germline V gene, CDR1 is GTSNPN and CDR2 is SVGIG (reference sequence). The CDR3 has 17 residues. The CDR3, as DNA: TGTGCCTGGCGGGGACTAGCGGAAATTTACATTGGCAATGAGCAGTTCTTC. This sequence encodes CAWRGLAEIYIGNEQFF.

This clone showed up just once. This chain joins TRBV6-1 and TRBJ1-1; perhaps TRBD1 as D (6 bases). The CDR3 has 15 amino acids. Trimming removed 3 bases at V and 4 bases at J, with 15 bases between. Germline V gives CDR1 MNHNS, CDR2 SASEGT. The CDR3 spells CASSDRGWRATEAFF. The CDR3 bases are TGTGCCAGCAGTGACAGGGGTTGGCGTGCCACTGAAGCTTTCTTT.

The V gene is TRBV4-1, the J gene TRBJ1-2; possible D gene TRBD1, 6 bases. The CDR3 is made up of 13 amino acids. Trimming cost V 8 bases and J 7 bases, with 17 bases left between them. The germline gives CDR1 MGHRA, CDR2 YSYEKL. CDR3 nucleotides: TGCGCCAGCGCACCTCGGGGGGCGTTTGGCTACACCTTC. It translates to CASAPRGAFGYTF.

The rearrangement links TRBV9 to TRBJ1-3, with D tentatively TRBD1 (5 bases). The CDR3 is 15 residues long. Germline V CDR1 and CDR2: SGDLS, YYNGEE. Trimming pared 3 bases from V and 0 bases from J, leaving 10 bases between. CDR3 residues: CASSADTSSGNTIYF. The CDR3 coding sequence is TGTGCCAGCAGCGCGGACACGAGCTCTGGAAACACCATATATTTT. Using reference TRBV9 and TRBJ1-3 for the parts outside the CDR3, the full variable domain is DSGVTQTPKHLITATGQRVTLRCSPRSGDLSVYWYQQSLDQGLQFLIQYYNGEERAKGNILERFSAQQFPDLHSELNLSSLELGDSALYFCASSADTSSGNTIYFGEGSWLTVV.

This rearrangement joins TRBV28 to TRBJ1-1; TRBD1 might be the D (5 bases). The CDR3 covers 13 residues. Germline CDR1 reads MDHEN; CDR2 reads SYDVKM. V lost 5 bases, J lost 1 base, and 8 bases lay in between. CDR3 amino acids: CASSTDRNTEAFF. Written as DNA, the CDR3 is TGTGCCAGCAGTACCGACAGGAACACTGAAGCTTTCTTT. Combining the CDR3 with reference TRBV28 and TRBJ1-1 gives the whole variable domain DVKVTQSSRYLVKRTGEKVFLECVQDMDHENMFWYRQDPGLGLRLIYFSYDVKMKEKGDIPEGYSVSREKKERFSLILESASTNQTSMYLCASSTDRNTEAFFGQGTRLTVV.

V gene TRBV7-8 combines with J gene TRBJ1-5; D remains unclear. Looked up from germline, CDR1 is SGHVS and CDR2 is FQNEAQ. V gave up 5 bases and J gave up 0 bases, with 17 bases separating them. The CDR3 runs to 17 residues. This CDR3 is CASSPENAVYSNQPQHF. The DNA of the CDR3 is TGTGCCAGCAGCCCGGAGAACGCGGTATATAGCAATCAGCCCCAGCATTTT.

For the CDR3, the DNA is TGTGCCAGCAGTGACGATAGCGGGGGGCCCTGGGGCACGCAGTATTTT. Translated: CASSDDSGGPWGTQYF. This chain joins TRBV2 and TRBJ2-3; TRBD2 aligns across 10 bases. This CDR3 region has 16 residues. J was trimmed by 9 bases and V by 3 bases; bases with no gene match: 12. Germline CDR1 reads SNHLY; CDR2 reads FYNNEI.

The rearrangement uses TRBV7-2 and TRBJ1-2; TRBD1 agrees at 10 bases. Germline CDR1 reads SGHTA; CDR2 reads FQGNSA. V shed 2 bases and J 4 bases; nucleotides not matched to a gene: 7. The length of the CDR3 is 16 residues. The CDR3 protein is CASSLSPGTGVYGYTF. The CDR3 DNA is TGTGCCAGCAGCTTAAGTCCCGGGACAGGGGTCTATGGCTACACCTTC.

The V gene is TRBV18, the J gene TRBJ1-2, with TRBD1 matching 7 bases. CDR3 length: 15 residues. With 3 bases clipped from V and 4 bases from J, the junction kept 8 bases outside the gene matches. Germline assignment: CDR1 KGHSH and CDR2 LQKENI. This chain's CDR3 is CASSPAGGQSYGYTF. In nucleotides, the CDR3 is TGTGCCAGCTCACCTGCCGGGGGACAGAGCTATGGCTACACCTTC.

The chain joins TRBV19 to TRBJ2-3, with 8 bases aligning to TRBD1. The CDR3 is made up of 13 amino acids. J gave up 3 bases and V 5 bases, and 1 base lay outside the gene matches. Per germline, CDR1 LNHDA and CDR2 SQIVND (reference sequence). CDR3 sequence (DNA): TGTGCCAGTAGTGACAGGGGAACAGATACGCAGTATTTT. It yields the protein CASSDRGTDTQYF. Filled out from reference TRBV19 and TRBJ2-3, the complete variable domain reads DGGITQSPKYLFRKEGQNVTLSCEQNLNHDAMYWYRQDPGQGLRLIYYSQIVNDFQKGDIAEGYSVSREKKESFPLTVTSAQKNPTAFYLCASSDRGTDTQYFGPGTRLTVL.

The chain employs TRBV27 and TRBJ2-2; D not resolved. V was clipped by 3 bases and J by 2 bases, with 7 bases between them. The CDR3 length is 14 residues. The germline gives CDR1 MNHEY, CDR2 SMNVEV (reference sequence). The chain's CDR3 is CASSFGHNTGELFF. The CDR3 coding sequence is TGTGCCAGCAGTTTTGGGCATAACACCGGGGAGCTGTTTTTT.

This chain uses TRBV2 with TRBJ1-1, with TRBD1 as a possible D gene (5 bases). Trimming left V 4 bases short and J 4 bases short, with 10 bases between. The CDR3 contains 13 residues. Germline V gives CDR1 SNHLY, CDR2 FYNNEI. The CDR3 loop is CASSAWGGTEAFF. In DNA, the CDR3 is TGTGCCAGCAGTGCCTGGGGCGGCACTGAAGCTTTCTTT.